Listed below are T cell receptor beta chains from one sample, sequenced in a study of cytomegalovirus exposure and HLA in healthy donors. Libraries were prepared by immunoSEQ multiplex PCR; TCRdb keeps only in-frame clonotypes and omits some of them. The data hold tens of thousands of clones, with more than 70% observed a single time. The sequenced sample consisted of PBMCs. The receptors come from a man aged 40-50 years in good health and CMV-seronegative. Both conserved end residues are part of each CDR3. The order of the fields is clone size, J gene, CDR3 length, D gene, V gene, CDR3 protein, CDR3 DNA. A D gene is named only where the DNA matches it firmly. Size is stated for part of the rows, as once, few or many counts, or as a class when the clone is expanded.

size: .
J: TRBJ2-5
length: 14
D: .
V: TRBV9
CDR3: CASSVDYHQETQYF
DNA: TGTGCCAGCAGTGTCGACTACCACCAAGAGACCCAGTACTTC

size: .
J: TRBJ2-3
length: 17
D: TRBD2
V: TRBV7-9
CDR3: CASSFPIAGESTDTQYF
DNA: TGTGCCAGCAGCTTTCCGATAGCGGGGGAGAGCACAGATACGCAGTATTTT

size: .
J: TRBJ1-6
length: 15
D: .
V: TRBV2
CDR3: CASSLGGGDNSPLHF
DNA: TGTGCCAGCAGTTTAGGCGGGGGTGATAATTCACCCCTCCACTTT

size: few
J: TRBJ2-7
length: 11
D: .
V: TRBV18
CDR3: CASSQGGEQYF
DNA: TGTGCCAGCTCCCAGGGGGGCGAGCAGTACTTC

size: few
J: TRBJ1-4
length: 14
D: .
V: TRBV6-6
CDR3: CASSPEATNEKLFF
DNA: TGTGCCAGCAGCCCGGAGGCAACTAATGAAAAACTGTTTTTT

size: .
J: TRBJ1-3
length: 15
D: .
V: TRBV6-1
CDR3: CASSEEAGGGNTIYF
DNA: TGTGCCAGCAGTGAAGAAGCGGGAGGGGGAAACACCATATATTTT

size: .
J: TRBJ2-5
length: 15
D: .
V: TRBV28
CDR3: CASSWGRAQGETQYF
DNA: TGTGCCAGCAGTTGGGGCCGGGCGCAGGGAGAGACCCAGTACTTC

size: .
J: TRBJ2-3
length: 15
D: .
V: TRBV5-6
CDR3: CASSFPGDLADTQYF
DNA: TGTGCCAGCAGCTTCCCGGGGGATCTAGCAGATACGCAGTATTTT

size: .
J: TRBJ2-7
length: 12
D: .
V: TRBV28
CDR3: CASNTQIYEQYF
DNA: TGTGCCAGCAATACTCAAATCTACGAGCAGTACTTC

size: few
J: TRBJ2-5
length: 14
D: .
V: TRBV7-9
CDR3: CASSLGGPRETQYF
DNA: TGTGCCAGCAGCTTAGGTGGCCCAAGAGAGACCCAGTACTTC

size: .
J: TRBJ1-1
length: 15
D: .
V: TRBV7-2
CDR3: CASSLKSGVETEAFF
DNA: TGTGCCAGCAGCTTAAAGTCAGGGGTAGAAACTGAAGCTTTCTTT

size: .
J: TRBJ2-2
length: 15
D: .
V: TRBV5-1
CDR3: CASSLATAGTGELFF
DNA: TGCGCCAGCAGCTTGGCTACAGCTGGCACCGGGGAGCTGTTTTTT

size: .
J: TRBJ1-1
length: 14
D: .
V: TRBV30
CDR3: CAWSPPRVNTEAFF
DNA: TGTGCCTGGAGTCCCCCGCGTGTAAACACTGAAGCTTTCTTT

size: .
J: TRBJ2-1
length: 13
D: .
V: TRBV5-1
CDR3: CASSSPGDNEQFF
DNA: TGCGCCAGCAGCTCTCCCGGGGACAATGAGCAGTTCTTC

size: .
J: TRBJ2-1
length: 15
D: TRBD1
V: TRBV7-9
CDR3: CASSSDRGAYNEQFF
DNA: TGTGCCAGCAGCTCCGACAGGGGGGCCTACAATGAGCAGTTCTTC

size: .
J: TRBJ2-2
length: 15
D: .
V: TRBV10-3
CDR3: CAISENGASTGELFF
DNA: TGTGCCATCAGTGAGAATGGGGCTTCCACCGGGGAGCTGTTTTTT

size: .
J: TRBJ2-7
length: 13
D: .
V: TRBV14
CDR3: CASSQAGAGEQYF
DNA: TGTGCCAGCAGCCAAGCAGGGGCTGGAGAGCAGTACTTC

size: few
J: TRBJ2-3
length: 14
D: .
V: TRBV9
CDR3: CASIHCASTDTQYF
DNA: TGTGCCAGCATCCACTGCGCAAGCACAGATACGCAGTATTTT

size: .
J: TRBJ2-1
length: 12
D: TRBD1
V: TRBV5-6
CDR3: CASSQWDSEQFF
DNA: TGTGCCAGCAGCCAATGGGACAGTGAGCAGTTCTTC

size: .
J: TRBJ2-2
length: 15
D: .
V: TRBV5-1
CDR3: CASSFQGTNTGELFF
DNA: TGCGCCAGCAGCTTTCAGGGGACAAACACCGGGGAGCTGTTTTTT

size: .
J: TRBJ2-7
length: 14
D: TRBD2
V: TRBV7-9
CDR3: CSSSASGGSYEQYF
DNA: TGTTCCAGCAGCGCCTCGGGAGGCTCGTACGAGCAGTACTTC

size: .
J: TRBJ2-7
length: 14
D: .
V: TRBV7-2
CDR3: CASSFLADIYEQYF
DNA: TGTGCCAGCAGCTTCCTCGCCGACATCTACGAGCAGTACTTC

size: .
J: TRBJ2-1
length: 15
D: .
V: TRBV6-5
CDR3: CASRRDYDSYNEQFF
DNA: TGTGCCAGCAGGCGAGACTACGACTCCTACAATGAGCAGTTCTTC

size: .
J: TRBJ2-1
length: 16
D: TRBD1
V: TRBV7-9
CDR3: CASTHSAGTGGNEQFF
DNA: TGTGCCAGCACCCACTCCGCCGGGACAGGGGGAAATGAGCAGTTCTTC